This TCR beta chain came from a study of read filtering for tumor transcriptome and immune sequencing. The overall study: Transcriptome libraries were built from DNase-treated RNA.

This library used approximately 370 ng RNA and molecular barcoded adaptors spanning alpha/delta and beta/gamma chains. MiXCR, run by TCRdb on the reads, gives a single entry per CDR3 protein. The profile shows 48,000 or so distinct CDR3 sequences, roughly a fifth of them singletons. For this clonotype: An end of the junction does not agree with germline; a read error may underlie this.

The receptor comes from a donor at least 40 years old with multiple myeloma. The sequencing sample was made of a population of CD138-negative cells sorted from bone marrow.

CDR3 sequence (DNA): TGTGCCAGCAGCCATTTTTCGGTCAACTACAATGAGCGGTTCTTC. Translation: CASSHFSVNYNERFF. This chain connects TRBV4-2 to TRBJ2-1; D not certain. The CDR3 covers 15 residues. Germline CDR1 is LGHNA and CDR2 is YNFKEQ.